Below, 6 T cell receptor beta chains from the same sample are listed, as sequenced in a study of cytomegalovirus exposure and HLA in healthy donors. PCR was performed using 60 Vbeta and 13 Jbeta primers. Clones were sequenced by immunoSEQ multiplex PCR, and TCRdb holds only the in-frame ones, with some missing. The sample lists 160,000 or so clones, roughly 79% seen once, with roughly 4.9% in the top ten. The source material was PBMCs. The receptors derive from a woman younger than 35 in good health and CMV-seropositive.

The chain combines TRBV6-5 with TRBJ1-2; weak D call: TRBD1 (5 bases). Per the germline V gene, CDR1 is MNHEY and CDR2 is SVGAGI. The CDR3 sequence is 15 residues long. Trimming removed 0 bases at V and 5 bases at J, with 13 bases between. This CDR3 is CASSYSPDRGYGYTF. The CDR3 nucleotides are TGTGCCAGCAGTTACTCGCCCGATAGGGGATATGGCTACACCTTC.

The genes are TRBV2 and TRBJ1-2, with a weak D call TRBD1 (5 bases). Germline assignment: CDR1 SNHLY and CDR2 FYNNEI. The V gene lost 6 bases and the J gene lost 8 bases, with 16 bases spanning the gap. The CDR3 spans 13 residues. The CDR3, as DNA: TGTGCCAGCAGAGGGGACGGGGGGACCGGCTACACCTTC. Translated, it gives CASRGDGGTGYTF. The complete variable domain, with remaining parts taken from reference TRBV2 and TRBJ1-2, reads EPEVTQTPSHQVTQMGQEVILRCVPISNHLYFYWYRQILGQKVEFLVSFYNNEISEKSEIFDDQFSVERPDGSNFTLKIRSTKLEDSAMYFCASRGDGGTGYTFGSGTRLTVV.

CDR3 in amino acids: CASSSPAGGQRRRNYEQYF. Written as DNA, the CDR3 is TGTGCCAGCAGCTCTCCCGCGGGGGGCCAAAGGAGAAGGAACTACGAGCAGTACTTC. The V gene is TRBV7-2, the J gene TRBJ2-7; TRBD2 aligns across 8 bases. V lost 4 bases, J lost 3 bases, and 20 bases stayed unmatched. The CDR3 spans 19 residues. Germline CDR1 SGHTA, CDR2 FQGNSA.

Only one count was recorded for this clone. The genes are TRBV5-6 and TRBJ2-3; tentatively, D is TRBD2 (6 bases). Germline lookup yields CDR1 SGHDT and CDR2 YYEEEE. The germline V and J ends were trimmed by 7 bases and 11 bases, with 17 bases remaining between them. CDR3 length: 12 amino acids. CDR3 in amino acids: CASVGHGGRQYF. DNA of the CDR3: TGTGCCAGCGTAGGCCATGGGGGGAGGCAGTATTTT.

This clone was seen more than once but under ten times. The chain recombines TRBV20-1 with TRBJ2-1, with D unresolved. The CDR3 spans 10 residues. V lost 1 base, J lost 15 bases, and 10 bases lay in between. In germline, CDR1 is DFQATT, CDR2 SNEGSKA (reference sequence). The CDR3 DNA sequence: TGCAGTGCTAGAGGTTCGGTGCCGTTCTTC. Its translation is CSARGSVPFF.

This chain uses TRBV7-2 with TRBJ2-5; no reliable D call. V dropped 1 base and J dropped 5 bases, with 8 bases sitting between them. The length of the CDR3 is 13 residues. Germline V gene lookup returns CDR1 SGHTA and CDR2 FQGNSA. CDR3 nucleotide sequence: TGTGCCAGCAGCTTAGGGTTTCGGGAGACCCAGTACTTC. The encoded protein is CASSLGFRETQYF.